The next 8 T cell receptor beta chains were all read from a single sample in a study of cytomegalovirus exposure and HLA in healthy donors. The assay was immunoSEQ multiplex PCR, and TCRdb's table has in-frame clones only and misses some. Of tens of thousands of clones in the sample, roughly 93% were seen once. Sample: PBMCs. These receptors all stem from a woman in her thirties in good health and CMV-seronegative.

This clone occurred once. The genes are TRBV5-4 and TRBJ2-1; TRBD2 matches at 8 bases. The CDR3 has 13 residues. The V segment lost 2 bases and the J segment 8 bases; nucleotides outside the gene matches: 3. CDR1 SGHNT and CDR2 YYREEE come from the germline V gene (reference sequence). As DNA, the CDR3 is TGTGCCAGCAGCTTAGCGGGAGTGTATGAGCAGTTCTTC. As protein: CASSLAGVYEQFF.

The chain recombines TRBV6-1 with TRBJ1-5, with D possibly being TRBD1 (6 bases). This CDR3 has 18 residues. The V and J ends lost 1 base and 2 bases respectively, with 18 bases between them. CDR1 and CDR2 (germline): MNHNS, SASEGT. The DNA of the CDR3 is TGTGCCAGCAGTGAAGGAGGGGGGGCTGCTCTCCGCAATCAGCCCCAGCATTTT. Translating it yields CASSEGGGAALRNQPQHF.

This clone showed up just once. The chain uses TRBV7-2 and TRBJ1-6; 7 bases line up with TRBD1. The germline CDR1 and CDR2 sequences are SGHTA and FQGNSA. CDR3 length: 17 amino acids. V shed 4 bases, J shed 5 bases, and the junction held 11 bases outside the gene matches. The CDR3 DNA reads TGTGCCAGCAGCTACACGCGCCCGGACAGGAATAATTCACCCCTCCACTTT. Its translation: CASSYTRPDRNNSPLHF.

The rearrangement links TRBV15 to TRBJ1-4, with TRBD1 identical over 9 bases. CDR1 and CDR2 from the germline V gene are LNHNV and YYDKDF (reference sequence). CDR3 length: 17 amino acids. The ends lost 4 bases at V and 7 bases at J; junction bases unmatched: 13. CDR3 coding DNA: TGTGCCACCAGCAAGAGAAGGGATGGACAGGGGTTTGAAAAACTGTTTTTT. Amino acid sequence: CATSKRRDGQGFEKLFF.

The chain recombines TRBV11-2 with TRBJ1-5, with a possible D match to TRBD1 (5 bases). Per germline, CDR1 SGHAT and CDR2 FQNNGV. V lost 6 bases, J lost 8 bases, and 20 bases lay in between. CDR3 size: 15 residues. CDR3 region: CASSRQIGASEPQHF. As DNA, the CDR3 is TGTGCCAGCAGTCGCCAAATAGGGGCCTCGGAGCCCCAGCATTTT.

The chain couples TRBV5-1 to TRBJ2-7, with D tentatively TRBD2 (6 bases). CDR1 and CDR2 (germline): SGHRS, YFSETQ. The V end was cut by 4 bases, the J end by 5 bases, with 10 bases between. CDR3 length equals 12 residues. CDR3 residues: CASSGPGDEQYF. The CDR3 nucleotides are TGCGCCAGCAGCGGACCGGGGGACGAGCAGTACTTC.

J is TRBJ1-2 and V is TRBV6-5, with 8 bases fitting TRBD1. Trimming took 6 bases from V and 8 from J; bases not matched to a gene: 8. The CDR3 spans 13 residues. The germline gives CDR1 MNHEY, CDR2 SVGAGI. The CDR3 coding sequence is TGTGCCAGCAGAGAGGACAGGGCAGGGGGCTACACCTTC. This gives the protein CASREDRAGGYTF.

The CDR3 bases are TGTGCCTGGAGTGTGTCGGTCAGGGGCGCTGAAGCTTTCTTT. Protein product: CAWSVSVRGAEAFF. The chain combines TRBV30 with TRBJ1-1, with a weak D call TRBD1 (6 bases). Trimming took 0 bases from V and 6 from J, leaving 14 bases between them. In germline, CDR1 is GTSNPN, CDR2 SVGIG (reference sequence). The CDR3 is 14 amino acids.